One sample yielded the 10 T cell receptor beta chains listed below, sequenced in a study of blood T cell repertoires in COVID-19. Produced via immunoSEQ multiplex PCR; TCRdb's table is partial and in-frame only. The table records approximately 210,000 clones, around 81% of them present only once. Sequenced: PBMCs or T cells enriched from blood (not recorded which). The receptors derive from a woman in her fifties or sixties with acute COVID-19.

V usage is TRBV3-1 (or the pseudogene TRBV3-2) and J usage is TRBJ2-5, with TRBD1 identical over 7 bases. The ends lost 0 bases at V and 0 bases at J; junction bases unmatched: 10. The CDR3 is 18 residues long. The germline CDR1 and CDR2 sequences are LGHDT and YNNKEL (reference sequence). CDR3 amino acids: CASSQEGTESVNQETQYF. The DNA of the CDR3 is TGTGCCAGCAGCCAAGAGGGGACAGAATCCGTAAACCAAGAGACCCAGTACTTC.

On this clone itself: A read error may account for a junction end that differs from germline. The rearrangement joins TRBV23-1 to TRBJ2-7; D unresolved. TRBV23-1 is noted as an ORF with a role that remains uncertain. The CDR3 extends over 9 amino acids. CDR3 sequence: CASSRLSDF. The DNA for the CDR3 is TGCGCCAGCAGTCGCCTCTCGGACTTC.

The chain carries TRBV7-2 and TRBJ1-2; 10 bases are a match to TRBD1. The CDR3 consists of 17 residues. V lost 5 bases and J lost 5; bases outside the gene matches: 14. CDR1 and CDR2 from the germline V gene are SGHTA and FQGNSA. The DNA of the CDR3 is TGTGCCAGCAGCAGCGGACAGGGGGTGACCTCTTATTATGGCTACACCTTC. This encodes CASSSGQGVTSYYGYTF.

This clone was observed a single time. The CDR3 spells CSVPFGGDTQYF. In DNA form, the CDR3 reads TGCAGCGTTCCGTTCGGAGGCGATACGCAGTATTTT. The rearrangement uses TRBV29-1 and TRBJ2-3, with D perhaps matching TRBD2 (5 bases). The length of the CDR3 is 12 residues. V lost 5 bases and J lost 6, with 12 bases in between. Germline CDR1 reads SQVTM; CDR2 reads ANQGSEA.

The CDR3: CASSGGPGVRSDVLTF. The CDR3 coding sequence is TGTGCCAGCAGCGGAGGGCCAGGGGTGAGATCGGACGTCCTGACTTTC. This chain connects TRBV9 to TRBJ2-6, with D perhaps TRBD1 (6 bases). V was trimmed by 3 bases and J by 11 bases, leaving 21 bases between them. Per the germline V gene, CDR1 is SGDLS and CDR2 is YYNGEE. CDR3 length: 16 residues.

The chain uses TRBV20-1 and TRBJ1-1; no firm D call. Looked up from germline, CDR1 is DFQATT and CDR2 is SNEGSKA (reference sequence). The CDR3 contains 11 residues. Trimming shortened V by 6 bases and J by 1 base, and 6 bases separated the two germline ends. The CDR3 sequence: CSAAQNTEAFF. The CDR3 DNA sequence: TGCAGTGCGGCTCAGAACACTGAAGCTTTCTTT.

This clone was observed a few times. CDR3 in DNA: TGTGCCAGCAGTGAAGAGGCAGGGCGCCATGAAAAACTGTTTTTT. It encodes CASSEEAGRHEKLFF. The V gene is TRBV6-1, the J gene TRBJ1-4; maybe TRBD1 (5 bases). V dropped 1 base and J dropped 6 bases, with 12 bases sitting between them. The germline V gene has CDR1 MNHNS and CDR2 SASEGT. This CDR3 contains 15 residues.

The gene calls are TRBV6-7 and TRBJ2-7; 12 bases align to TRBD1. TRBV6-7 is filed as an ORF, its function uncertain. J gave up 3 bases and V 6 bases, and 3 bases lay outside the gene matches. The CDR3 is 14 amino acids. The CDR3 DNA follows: TGTGCCAGCAGGGGACAGGGGGCGATCTACGAGCAGTACTTC. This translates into CASRGQGAIYEQYF.

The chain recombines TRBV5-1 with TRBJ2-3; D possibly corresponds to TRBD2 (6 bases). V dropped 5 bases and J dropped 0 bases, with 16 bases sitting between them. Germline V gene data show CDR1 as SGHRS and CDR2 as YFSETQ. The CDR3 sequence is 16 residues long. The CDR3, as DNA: TGCGCCAGCAGTAATGACCCCGGGACTAGCACAGATACGCAGTATTTT. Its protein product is CASSNDPGTSTDTQYF.

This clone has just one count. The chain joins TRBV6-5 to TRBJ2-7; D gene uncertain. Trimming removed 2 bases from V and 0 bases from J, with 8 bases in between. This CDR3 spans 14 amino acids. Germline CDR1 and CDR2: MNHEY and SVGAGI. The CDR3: CASSYAVNSYEQYF. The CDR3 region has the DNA TGTGCCAGCAGTTACGCGGTAAACTCCTACGAGCAGTACTTC.